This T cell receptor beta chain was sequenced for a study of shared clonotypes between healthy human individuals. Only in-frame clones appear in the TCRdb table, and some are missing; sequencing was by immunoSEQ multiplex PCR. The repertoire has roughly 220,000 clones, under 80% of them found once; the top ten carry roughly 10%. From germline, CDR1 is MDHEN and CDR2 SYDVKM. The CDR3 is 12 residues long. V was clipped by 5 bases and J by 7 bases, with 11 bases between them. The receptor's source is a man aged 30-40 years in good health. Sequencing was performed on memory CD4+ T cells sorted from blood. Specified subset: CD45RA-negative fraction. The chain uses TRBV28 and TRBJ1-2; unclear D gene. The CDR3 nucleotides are TGTGCCAGCAGTCCTGGTCTACGTGGCTACACCTTC. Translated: CASSPGLRGYTF.